The clone carrying this T cell receptor (beta chain) was seen a handful of times. CDR3 length equals 15 residues. CDR1 MNHGY and CDR2 SVAAGI come from the germline V gene. The ends lost 8 bases at V and 6 bases at J; junction bases unmatched: 13. The table came from immunoSEQ multiplex PCR; TCRdb's copy has only in-frame clones and leaves some out. The sample holds some 8,700 clones, around 33% seen once. This sample stems from a study of graft-versus-host responses after intestinal transplantation. Study background: Each patient got anti-thymocyte globulin induction, then tacrolimus and steroids for around 3 years.

The sample in question was alloreactive CD4+ T cells from a mixed lymphocyte reaction culture, obtained before intestinal transplant. As to subset: CFSE-low proliferating T cells sorted from approximately six-day pre-transplant mixed lymphocyte reaction (GvH or HvG direction). The V call is TRBV6-9, the J call TRBJ2-1; 7 bases align to TRBD2. This clonotype originated in a human patient who received an intestinal transplant. The DNA of the CDR3 is TGTGCCAGCCGCCCGGGGGGACTATCCCCCAATGAGCAGTTCTTC. This translates into CASRPGGLSPNEQFF.